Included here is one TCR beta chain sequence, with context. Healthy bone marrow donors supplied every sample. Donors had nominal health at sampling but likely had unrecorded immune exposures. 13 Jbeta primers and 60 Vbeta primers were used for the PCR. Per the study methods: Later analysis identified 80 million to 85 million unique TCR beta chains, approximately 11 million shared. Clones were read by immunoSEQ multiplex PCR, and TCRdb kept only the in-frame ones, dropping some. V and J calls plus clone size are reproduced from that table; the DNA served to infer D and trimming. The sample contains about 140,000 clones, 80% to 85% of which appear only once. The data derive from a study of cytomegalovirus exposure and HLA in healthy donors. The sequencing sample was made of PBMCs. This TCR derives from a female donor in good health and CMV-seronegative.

The CDR3 sequence: CASSIVGTAFEKTQYF. The DNA for the CDR3 is TGTGCCAGTAGTATAGTCGGGACAGCCTTTGAGAAGACCCAGTACTTC. The chain combines TRBV19 with TRBJ2-5, with 7 nucleotides matching TRBD1. This CDR3 is built from 16 residues. The germline CDR1 and CDR2 sequences are LNHDA and SQIVND (reference sequence). The trim removed 1 base at V and 6 bases at J, leaving 11 bases unmatched.